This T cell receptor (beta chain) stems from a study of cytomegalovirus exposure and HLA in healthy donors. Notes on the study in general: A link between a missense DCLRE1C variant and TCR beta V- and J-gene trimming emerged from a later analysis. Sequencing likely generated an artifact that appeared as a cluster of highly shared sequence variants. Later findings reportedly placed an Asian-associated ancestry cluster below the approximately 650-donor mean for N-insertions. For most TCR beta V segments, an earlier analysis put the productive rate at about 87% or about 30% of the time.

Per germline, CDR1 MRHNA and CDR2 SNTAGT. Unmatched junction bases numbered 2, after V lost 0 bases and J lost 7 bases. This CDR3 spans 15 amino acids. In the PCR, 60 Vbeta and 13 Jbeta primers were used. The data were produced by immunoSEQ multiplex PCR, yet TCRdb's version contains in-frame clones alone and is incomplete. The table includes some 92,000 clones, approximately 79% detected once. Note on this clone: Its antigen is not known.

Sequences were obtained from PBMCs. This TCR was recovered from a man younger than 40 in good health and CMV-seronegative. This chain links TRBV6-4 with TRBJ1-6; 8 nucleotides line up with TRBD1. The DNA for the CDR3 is TGTGCCAGCAGTGACTCGAGGACAGGGAATTCACCCCTCCACTTT. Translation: CASSDSRTGNSPLHF.